This TCR beta chain was identified in a study of cytomegalovirus exposure and HLA in healthy donors. A word on this clone: Antigen unknown.

Findings and limits, study-wide: Per published accounts, TCR beta sequences correctly predicted the HLA-A and HLA-B alleles of most subjects. About 87% or about 30% of the time was how often most TCR beta V segments were productive, according to an earlier analysis. It was 160 or so TCR beta chains that were listed as cytomegalovirus-associated. The records held CMV serostatus as the only immune exposure information.

Primers for the PCR totalled 60 Vbeta and 13 Jbeta. Using immunoSEQ multiplex PCR, the repertoire was profiled, and TCRdb retains in-frame clones only, with some absent. The sample lists around 150,000 clones, approximately 90% seen once, with around 0.85% in the top ten. The receptor was isolated from a woman under 40 in good health and CMV-seronegative. Sequenced sample: PBMCs.

CDR3 in amino acids: CASSLVRQAATNEKLFF. As DNA, the CDR3 is TGTGCCAGCAGCTTGGTTCGGCAGGCAGCAACTAATGAAAAACTGTTTTTT. The genes are TRBV5-6 and TRBJ1-4, with D unresolved. Germline V gene sequence: CDR1 SGHDT, CDR2 YYEEEE. V lost 0 bases and J lost 0, with 12 bases in between. The CDR3 consists of 17 residues.